This T cell receptor (beta chain) was identified in a study of T cell repertoires in cytomegalovirus infection. As regards this clonotype: Its antigen remains unidentified.

CDR1 is MNHEY and CDR2 is SMNVEV in the germline V gene (reference sequence). J gave up 6 bases and V 5 bases, and 6 bases lay outside the gene matches. The CDR3 length is 15 residues. Each CDR3 protein is one row after TCRdb ran MiXCR on the reads. Among fewer than 850,000 distinct CDR3 sequences, approximately 32% were seen once, and the ten largest hold around 13%. This clonotype originated in a human donor in good health (CMV status not recorded). Some clones in this sample may be carry-over from other donors' samples. The chain employs TRBV27 and TRBJ1-5, with 11 bases matching TRBD1. The sample was cultured CD8+ T cells from PBMCs, taken from culture after CMV antigen stimulation. The CDR3 sequence: CASSAGTGGGQPQHF. CDR3 DNA: TGTGCCAGCAGTGCCGGGACAGGGGGTGGTCAGCCCCAGCATTTT.